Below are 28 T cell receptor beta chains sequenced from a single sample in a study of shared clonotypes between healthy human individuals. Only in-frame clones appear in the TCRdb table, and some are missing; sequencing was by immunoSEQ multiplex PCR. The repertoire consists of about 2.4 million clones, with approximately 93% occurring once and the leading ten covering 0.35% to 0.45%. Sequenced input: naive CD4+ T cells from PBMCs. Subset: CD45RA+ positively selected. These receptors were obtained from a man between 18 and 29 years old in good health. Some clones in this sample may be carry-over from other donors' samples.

CDR3 loop: CASSRSGGNQPQHF. The CDR3 region has the DNA TGTGCCAGCAGTAGATCGGGAGGGAATCAGCCCCAGCATTTT. The chain combines TRBV28 with TRBJ1-5; no clear D gene. Trimming pared 5 bases from V and 4 bases from J, leaving 12 bases between. In germline, CDR1 is MDHEN, CDR2 SYDVKM. The CDR3 sequence is 14 residues long.

Here the CDR3 DNA reads TGTGCCAGCAGCTTAGAGATAACTTCAGATACGCAGTATTTT. Protein product: CASSLEITSDTQYF. V usage is TRBV11-2 and J usage is TRBJ2-3, with no clear D. In germline, CDR1 is SGHAT, CDR2 FQNNGV. V was cut by 0 bases and J by 4 bases, with 8 bases left in between. The CDR3 spans 14 residues.

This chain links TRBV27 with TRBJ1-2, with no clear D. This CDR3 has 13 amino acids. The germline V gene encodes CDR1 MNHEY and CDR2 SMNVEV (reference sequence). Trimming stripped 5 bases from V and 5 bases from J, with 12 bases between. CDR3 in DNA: TGTGCCAGCAGTCCAAGGAGTCCTTATGGCTACACCTTC. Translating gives CASSPRSPYGYTF.

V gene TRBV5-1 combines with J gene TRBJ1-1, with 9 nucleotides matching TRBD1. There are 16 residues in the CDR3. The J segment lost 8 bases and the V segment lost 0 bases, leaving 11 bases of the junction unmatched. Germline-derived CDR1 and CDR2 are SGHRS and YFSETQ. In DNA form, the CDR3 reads TGCGCCAGCAGCTTGGGAGGGACAGGGTCAACATCGGAAGCTTTCTTT. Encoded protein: CASSLGGTGSTSEAFF.

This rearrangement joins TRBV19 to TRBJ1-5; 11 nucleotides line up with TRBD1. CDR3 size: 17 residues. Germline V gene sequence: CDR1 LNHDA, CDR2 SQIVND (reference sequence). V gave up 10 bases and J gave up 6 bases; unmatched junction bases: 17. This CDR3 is CATSISHRDRGSQPQHF. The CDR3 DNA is TGTGCCACCTCTATCTCTCACCGGGACAGGGGGAGTCAGCCCCAGCATTTT.

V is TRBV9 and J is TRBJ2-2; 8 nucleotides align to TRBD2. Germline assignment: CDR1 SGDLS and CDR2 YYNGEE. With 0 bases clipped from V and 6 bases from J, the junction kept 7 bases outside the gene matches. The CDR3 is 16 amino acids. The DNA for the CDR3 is TGTGCCAGCAGCGTAGCAGATAGCGGGGTGTCCGGGGAGCTGTTTTTT. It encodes CASSVADSGVSGELFF. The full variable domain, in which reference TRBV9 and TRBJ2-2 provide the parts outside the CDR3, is DSGVTQTPKHLITATGQRVTLRCSPRSGDLSVYWYQQSLDQGLQFLIQYYNGEERAKGNILERFSAQQFPDLHSELNLSSLELGDSALYFCASSVADSGVSGELFFGEGSRLTVL.

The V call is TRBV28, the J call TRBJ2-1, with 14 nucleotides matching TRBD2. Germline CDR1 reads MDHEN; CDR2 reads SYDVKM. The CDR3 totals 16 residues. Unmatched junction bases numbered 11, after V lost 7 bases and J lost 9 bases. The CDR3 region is CASISRGLAGDPEQFF. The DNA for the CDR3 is TGTGCCAGCATTTCCCGGGGACTAGCGGGAGATCCTGAGCAGTTCTTC. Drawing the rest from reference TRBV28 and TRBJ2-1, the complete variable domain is DVKVTQSSRYLVKRTGEKVFLECVQDMDHENMFWYRQDPGLGLRLIYFSYDVKMKEKGDIPEGYSVSREKKERFSLILESASTNQTSMYLCASISRGLAGDPEQFFGPGTRLTVL.

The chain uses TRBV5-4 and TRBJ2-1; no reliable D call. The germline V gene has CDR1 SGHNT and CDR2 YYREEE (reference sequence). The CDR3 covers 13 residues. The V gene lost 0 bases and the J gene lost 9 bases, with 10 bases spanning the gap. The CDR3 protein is CASSLVAFGEQFF. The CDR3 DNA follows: TGTGCCAGCAGCTTGGTAGCATTCGGTGAGCAGTTCTTC.

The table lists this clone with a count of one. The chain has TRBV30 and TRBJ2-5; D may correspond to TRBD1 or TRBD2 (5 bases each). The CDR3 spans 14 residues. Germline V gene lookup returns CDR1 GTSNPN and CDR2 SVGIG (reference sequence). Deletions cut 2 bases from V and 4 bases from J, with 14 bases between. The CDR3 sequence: CAWSLGDPPETQYF. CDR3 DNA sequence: TGTGCCTGGAGTCTGGGGGACCCCCCAGAGACCCAGTACTTC. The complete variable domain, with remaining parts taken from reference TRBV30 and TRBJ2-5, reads SQTIHQWPATLVQPVGSPLSLECTVEGTSNPNLYWYRQAAGRGLQLLFYSVGIGQISSEVPQNLSASRPQDRQFILSSKKLLLSDSGFYLCAWSLGDPPETQYFGPGTRLLVL.

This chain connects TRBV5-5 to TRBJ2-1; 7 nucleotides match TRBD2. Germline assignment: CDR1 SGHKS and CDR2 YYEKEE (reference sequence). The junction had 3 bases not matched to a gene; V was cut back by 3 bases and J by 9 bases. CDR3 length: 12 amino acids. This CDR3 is CASSSSGGEQFF. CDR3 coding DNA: TGTGCCAGCAGCTCATCGGGGGGTGAGCAGTTCTTC.

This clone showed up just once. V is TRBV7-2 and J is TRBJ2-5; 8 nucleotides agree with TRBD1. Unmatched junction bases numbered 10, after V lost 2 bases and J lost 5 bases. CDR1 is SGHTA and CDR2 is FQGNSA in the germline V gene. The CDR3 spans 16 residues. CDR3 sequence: CASSLWLTGVTETQYF. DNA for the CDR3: TGTGCCAGCAGCTTATGGTTGACAGGGGTGACCGAGACCCAGTACTTC.

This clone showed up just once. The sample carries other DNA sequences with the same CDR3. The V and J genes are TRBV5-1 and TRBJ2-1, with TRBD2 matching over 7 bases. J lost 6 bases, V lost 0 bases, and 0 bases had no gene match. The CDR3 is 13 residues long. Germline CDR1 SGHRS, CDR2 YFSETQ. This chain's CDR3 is CASSLGLANEQFF. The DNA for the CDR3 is TGCGCCAGCAGCTTGGGACTAGCCAATGAGCAGTTCTTC.

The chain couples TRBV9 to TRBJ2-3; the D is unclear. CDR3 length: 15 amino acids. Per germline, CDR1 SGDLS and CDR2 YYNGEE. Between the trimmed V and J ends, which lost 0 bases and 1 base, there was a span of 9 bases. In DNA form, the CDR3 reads TGTGCCAGCAGCGTAGGGGCCCAAGGCACAGATACGCAGTATTTT. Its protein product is CASSVGAQGTDTQYF.

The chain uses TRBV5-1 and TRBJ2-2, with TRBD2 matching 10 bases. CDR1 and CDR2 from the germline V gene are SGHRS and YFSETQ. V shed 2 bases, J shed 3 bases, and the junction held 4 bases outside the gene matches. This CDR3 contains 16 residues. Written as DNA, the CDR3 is TGCGCCAGCAGCTTCCTAGCGGGAGACGACACCGGGGAGCTGTTTTTT. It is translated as CASSFLAGDDTGELFF. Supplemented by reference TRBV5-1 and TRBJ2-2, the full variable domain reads KAGVTQTPRYLIKTRGQQVTLSCSPISGHRSVSWYQQTPGQGLQFLFEYFSETQRNKGNFPGRFSGRQFSNSRSEMNVSTLELGDSALYLCASSFLAGDDTGELFFGEGSRLTVL.

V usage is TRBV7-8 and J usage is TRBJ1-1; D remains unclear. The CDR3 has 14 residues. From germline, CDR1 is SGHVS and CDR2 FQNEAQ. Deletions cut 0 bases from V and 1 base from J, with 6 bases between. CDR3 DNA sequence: TGTGCCAGCAGCTTAGCGAAGGGGAACACTGAAGCTTTCTTT. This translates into CASSLAKGNTEAFF.

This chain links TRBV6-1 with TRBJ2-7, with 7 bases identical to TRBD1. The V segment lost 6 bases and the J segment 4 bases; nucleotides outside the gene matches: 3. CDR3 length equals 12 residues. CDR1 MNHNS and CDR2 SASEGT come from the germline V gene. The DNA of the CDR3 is TGTGCCAGCAGGGACAGGTGGTACGAGCAGTACTTC. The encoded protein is CASRDRWYEQYF.

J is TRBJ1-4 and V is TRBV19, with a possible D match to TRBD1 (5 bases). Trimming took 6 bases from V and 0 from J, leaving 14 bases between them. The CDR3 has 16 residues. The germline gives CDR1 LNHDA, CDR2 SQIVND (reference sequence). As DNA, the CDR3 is TGTGCCAGTAGCTACCCTGGGGGTTCAACTAATGAAAAACTGTTTTTT. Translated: CASSYPGGSTNEKLFF.

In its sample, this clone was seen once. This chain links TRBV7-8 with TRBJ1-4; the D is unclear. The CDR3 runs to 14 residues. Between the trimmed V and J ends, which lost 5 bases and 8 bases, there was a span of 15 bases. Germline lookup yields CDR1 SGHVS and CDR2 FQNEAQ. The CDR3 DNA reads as TGTGCCAGCAGCCCGAAATCCTCGGGGGAAAAACTGTTTTTT. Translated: CASSPKSSGEKLFF.

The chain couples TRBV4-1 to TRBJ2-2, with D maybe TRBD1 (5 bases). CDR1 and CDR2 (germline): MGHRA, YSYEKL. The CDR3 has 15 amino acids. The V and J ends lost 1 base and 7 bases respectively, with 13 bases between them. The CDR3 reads CASSQGRGLGGELFF. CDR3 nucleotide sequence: TGCGCCAGCAGCCAAGGAAGGGGATTGGGCGGGGAGCTGTTTTTT.

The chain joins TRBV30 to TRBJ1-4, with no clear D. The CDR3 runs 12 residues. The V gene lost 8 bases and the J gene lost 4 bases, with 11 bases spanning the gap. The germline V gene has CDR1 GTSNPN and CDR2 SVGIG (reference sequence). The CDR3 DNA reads TGTGCCGTGGACGGAGATAATGAAAAACTGTTTTTT. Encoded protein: CAVDGDNEKLFF.

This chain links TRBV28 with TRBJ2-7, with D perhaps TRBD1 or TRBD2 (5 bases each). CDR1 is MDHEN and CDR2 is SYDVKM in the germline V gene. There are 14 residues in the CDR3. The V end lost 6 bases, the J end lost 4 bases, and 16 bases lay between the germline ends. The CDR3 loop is CASRTRGRGYEQYF. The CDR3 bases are TGTGCCAGCAGAACGAGGGGACGAGGTTACGAGCAGTACTTC.

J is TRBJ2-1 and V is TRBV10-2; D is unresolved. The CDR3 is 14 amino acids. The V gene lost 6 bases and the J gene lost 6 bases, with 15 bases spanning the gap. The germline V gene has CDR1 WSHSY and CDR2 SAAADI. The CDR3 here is CASRKTLFSNEQFF. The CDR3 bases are TGCGCCAGCAGGAAGACCCTCTTCTCCAATGAGCAGTTCTTC.

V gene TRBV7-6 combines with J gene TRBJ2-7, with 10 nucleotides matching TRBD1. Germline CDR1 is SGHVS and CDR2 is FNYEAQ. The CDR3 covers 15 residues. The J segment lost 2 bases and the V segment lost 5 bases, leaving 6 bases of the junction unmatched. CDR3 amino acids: CASSKGGQGPYEQYF. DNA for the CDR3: TGTGCCAGCAGCAAGGGGGGACAGGGGCCCTACGAGCAGTACTTC.

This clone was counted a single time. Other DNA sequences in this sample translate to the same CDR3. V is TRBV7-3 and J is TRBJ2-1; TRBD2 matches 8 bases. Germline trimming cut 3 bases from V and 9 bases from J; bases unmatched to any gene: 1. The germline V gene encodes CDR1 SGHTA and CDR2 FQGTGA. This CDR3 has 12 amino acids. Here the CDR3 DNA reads TGTGCCAGCAGCTTTCGGGAGGGTGAGCAGTTCTTC. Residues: CASSFREGEQFF.

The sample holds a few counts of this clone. CDR3 sequence (DNA): TGTGCCAGCAGCTTAGGCGGCGGGAGGGCCTCGGATGAGCAGTTCTTC. Translating it yields CASSLGGGRASDEQFF. The rearrangement joins TRBV7-2 to TRBJ2-1; 9 bases agree with TRBD2. The CDR3 length is 16 residues. The ends lost 1 base at V and 8 bases at J; junction bases unmatched: 9. Germline V lookup: CDR1 SGHTA, CDR2 FQGNSA.

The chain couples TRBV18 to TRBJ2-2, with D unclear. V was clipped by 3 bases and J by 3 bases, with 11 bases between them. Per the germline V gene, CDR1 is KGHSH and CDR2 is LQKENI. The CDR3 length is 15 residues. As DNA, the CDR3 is TGTGCCAGCTCACCTTATTCTTCTCACACCGGGGAGCTGTTTTTT. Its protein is CASSPYSSHTGELFF.

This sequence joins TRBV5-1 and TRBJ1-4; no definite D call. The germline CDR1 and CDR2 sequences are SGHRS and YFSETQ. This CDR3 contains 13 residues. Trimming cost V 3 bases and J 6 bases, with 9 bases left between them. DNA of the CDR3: TGCGCCAGCAGCTATAGTACCCATGAAAAACTGTTTTTT. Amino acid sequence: CASSYSTHEKLFF.

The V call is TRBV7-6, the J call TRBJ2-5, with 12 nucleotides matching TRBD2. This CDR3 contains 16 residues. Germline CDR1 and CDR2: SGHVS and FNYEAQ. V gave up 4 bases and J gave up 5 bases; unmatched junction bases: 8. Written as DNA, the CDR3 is TGTGCCAGCAGCTCTGGACTAGCGGGAAGGGGGGAGACCCAGTACTTC. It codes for CASSSGLAGRGETQYF.